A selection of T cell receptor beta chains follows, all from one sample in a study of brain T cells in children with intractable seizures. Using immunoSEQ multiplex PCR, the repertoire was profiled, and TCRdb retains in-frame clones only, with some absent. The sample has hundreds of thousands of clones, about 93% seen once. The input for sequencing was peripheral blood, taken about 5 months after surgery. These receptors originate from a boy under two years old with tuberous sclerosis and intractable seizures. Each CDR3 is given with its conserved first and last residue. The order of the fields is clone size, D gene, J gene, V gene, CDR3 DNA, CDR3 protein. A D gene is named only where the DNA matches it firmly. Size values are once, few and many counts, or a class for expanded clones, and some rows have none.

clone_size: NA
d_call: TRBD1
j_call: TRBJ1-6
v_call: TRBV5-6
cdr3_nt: TGTGCCAGCAGCCCCGGGACAGCTAATTCACCCCTCCACTTT
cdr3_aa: CASSPGTANSPLHF

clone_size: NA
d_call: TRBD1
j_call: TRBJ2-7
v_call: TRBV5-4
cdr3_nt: TGTGCCAGCAGTTACGACAGGGGGCGTACCGAGCAGTACTTC
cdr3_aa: CASSYDRGRTEQYF

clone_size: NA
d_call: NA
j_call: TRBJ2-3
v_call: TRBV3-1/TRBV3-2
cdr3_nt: TGTGCCAGCAGCCAGAGTATGTCCGCAGATACGCAGTATTTT
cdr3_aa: CASSQSMSADTQYF

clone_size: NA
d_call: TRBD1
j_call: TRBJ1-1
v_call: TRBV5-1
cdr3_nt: TGCGCCAGCAGCTTCAACCCTAAAACAGGGGGCGCGGGGAACACTGAAGCTTTCTTT
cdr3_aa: CASSFNPKTGGAGNTEAFF

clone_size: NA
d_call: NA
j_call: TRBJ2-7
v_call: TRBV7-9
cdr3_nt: TGTGCCAGCAGCTTAGAAACGGTTGGAACCTACGAGCAGTACTTC
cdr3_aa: CASSLETVGTYEQYF

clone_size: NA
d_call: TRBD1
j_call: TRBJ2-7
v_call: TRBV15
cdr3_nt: TGTGCCACCAGCAGACCGGGACAGGGGATTTACGAGCAGTACTTC
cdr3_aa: CATSRPGQGIYEQYF

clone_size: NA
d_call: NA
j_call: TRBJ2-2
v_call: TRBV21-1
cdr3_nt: TGTGCCAGCAGCAAAAGCCGTGAGTACACCGGGGAGCTGTTTTTT
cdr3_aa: CASSKSREYTGELFF

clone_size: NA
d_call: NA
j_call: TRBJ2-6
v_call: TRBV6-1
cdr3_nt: TGTGCCAGCAGTGAATGGGGGGCTGGGGCCAACGTCCTGACTTTC
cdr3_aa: CASSEWGAGANVLTF

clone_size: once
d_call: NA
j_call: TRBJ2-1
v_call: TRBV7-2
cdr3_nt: TGTGCCAGCAGCTTAGATAACGGGCCCTACAATGAGCAGTTCTTC
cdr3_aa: CASSLDNGPYNEQFF

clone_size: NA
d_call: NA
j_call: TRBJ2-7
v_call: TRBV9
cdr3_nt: TGTGCCAGCAGCGTAGACGGTTGGGGGGTGGACGAGCAGTACTTC
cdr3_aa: CASSVDGWGVDEQYF

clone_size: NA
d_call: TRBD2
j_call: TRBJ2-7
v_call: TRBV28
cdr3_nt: TGTGCCAGCAGCCCTAGACTAGCGGGGAATCTCCACGAGCAGTACTTC
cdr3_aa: CASSPRLAGNLHEQYF

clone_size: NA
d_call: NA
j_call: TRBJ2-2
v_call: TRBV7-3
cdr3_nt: TGTGCCAGCAGCTTATGGCCAATAGACAGGTCGTCAACCGGGGAGCTGTTTTTT
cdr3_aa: CASSLWPIDRSSTGELFF

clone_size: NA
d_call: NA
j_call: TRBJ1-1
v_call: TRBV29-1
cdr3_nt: TGCAGCGTTCTCGGGACTGAAGCTTTCTTT
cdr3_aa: CSVLGTEAFF

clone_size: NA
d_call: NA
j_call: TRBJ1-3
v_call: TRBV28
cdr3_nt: TGTGCCAGCAGTTCTGGCTACAGAAACACCATATATTTT
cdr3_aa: CASSSGYRNTIYF

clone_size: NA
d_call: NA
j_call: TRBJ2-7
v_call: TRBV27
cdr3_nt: TGTGCCAGCAGTTTACAGGGGCACTCCTACGAGCAGTACTTC
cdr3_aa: CASSLQGHSYEQYF

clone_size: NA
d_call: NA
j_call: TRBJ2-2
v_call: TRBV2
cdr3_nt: TGTGCCAGCAGCGCCCAGACGGCCGGGGAGCTGTTTTTT
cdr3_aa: CASSAQTAGELFF

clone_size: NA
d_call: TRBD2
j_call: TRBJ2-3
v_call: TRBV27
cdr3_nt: TGTGCCAGCAGCTCCTGGGAGGGAACAGATACGCAGTATTTT
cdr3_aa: CASSSWEGTDTQYF

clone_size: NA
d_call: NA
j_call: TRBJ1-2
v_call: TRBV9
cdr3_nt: TGTGCCAGCAGCGCAGGGCTCCGCTCCTATGGCTACACCTTC
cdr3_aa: CASSAGLRSYGYTF

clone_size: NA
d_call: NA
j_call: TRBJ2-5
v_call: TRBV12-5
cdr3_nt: TGTGCTAGTGGTTTGGTACGAACAGGGCGAACTCTCCAAGAGACCCAGTACTTC
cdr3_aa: CASGLVRTGRTLQETQYF

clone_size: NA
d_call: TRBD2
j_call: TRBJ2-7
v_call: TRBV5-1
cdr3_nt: TGCGCCAGCAGCTTGGTTACTAGCGGGAGCAAGACCTACGAGCAGTACTTC
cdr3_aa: CASSLVTSGSKTYEQYF

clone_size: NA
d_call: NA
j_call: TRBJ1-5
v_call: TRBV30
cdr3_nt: TGTGCCTGGAGCGAGGGGCTTCTAAGAGGCGATCAGCCCCAGCATTTT
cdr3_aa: CAWSEGLLRGDQPQHF